This T cell receptor (beta chain) is from a study of cytomegalovirus exposure and HLA in healthy donors. In germline, CDR1 is SQVTM, CDR2 ANQGSEA. V lost 3 bases and J lost 4, with 15 bases in between. This CDR3 has 14 amino acids. Amplification used 60 Vbeta primers and 13 Jbeta primers. Produced via immunoSEQ multiplex PCR; TCRdb's table is partial and in-frame only. The data contain some 200,000 clones, less than 85% of them singletons. About this clone: Antigen unknown.

Study-wide results and limits: Presence/absence analyses supposed approximately even sequencing depth among donors. A later analysis showed that HLA-associated TCR beta chains had undergone more clonal expansion than equally common others. Most observed TCR sequences were rare, whereas some public TCRs were detected in many donors. Some V segments could not be told apart, so they were left out, TRBV6-2 and TRBV6-3 among them.

This chain links TRBV29-1 with TRBJ1-1; the D gene is possibly TRBD1 (5 bases). Sequencing was done on a sample of PBMCs. This TCR came from a girl aged 5-17 years in good health and CMV-seropositive. The CDR3 DNA is TGCAGCGTTGATCAGCAGGGCTTGGGCACTGAAGCTTTCTTT. This gives the protein CSVDQQGLGTEAFF.